These T cell receptor beta chains were read from a single sample in a study of naive and memory T cell subsets. TCRdb re-called the UMI-ligation and nested PCR reads through MiXCR, storing one row per CDR3 protein. Here the sample spans about 120,000 distinct CDR3 sequences, 35% to 40% being singletons. The sample was central memory CD4+ T cells from blood. The origin of the receptors is a human donor in good health. Each CDR3 is given with its conserved first and last residue. The order of the fields is V gene, D gene, J gene, clone size, CDR3 protein, CDR3 DNA. A D gene is named only where the DNA matches it firmly. Part of the rows lack a size; the others show once, few, many or a class for expanded clones.

>TRBV29-1|-|TRBJ2-7|-
CSVALTGTTYEQYF
TGCAGCGTTGCACTGACAGGGACTACCTACGAGCAGTACTTC
>TRBV29-1|-|TRBJ1-1|few
CSAMDRNTEAFF
TGCAGCGCCATGGACAGGAACACTGAAGCTTTCTTT
>TRBV29-1|-|TRBJ1-6|-
CSVRDGNSPLHF
TGCAGCGTCCGGGACGGAAATTCACCCCTCCACTTT
>TRBV24-1|-|TRBJ2-1|once
CATSGTGRGEQFF
TGTGCCACCAGTGGAACAGGGAGGGGTGAGCAGTTCTTC
>TRBV28|TRBD1|TRBJ2-1|-
CASSSSPGQGDNEQFF
TGTGCCAGCAGTTCATCTCCGGGACAGGGGGACAATGAGCAGTTCTTC
>TRBV20-1|TRBD1|TRBJ1-5|many
CSAKTGIQPQHF
TGCAGTGCCAAGACAGGGATTCAGCCCCAGCATTTT
>TRBV12-3/TRBV12-4|-|TRBJ1-1|few
CASSLEARGTEAFF
TGTGCCAGCAGTTTAGAAGCGCGGGGCACTGAAGCTTTCTTT
>TRBV28|-|TRBJ1-2|-
CASSLLPRQNYGYTF
TGTGCCAGCAGTTTATTGCCCCGGCAGAACTATGGCTACACCTTC
>TRBV5-4|-|TRBJ2-5|-
CASSRYGGTQYF
TGTGCCAGCAGCCGCTATGGCGGGACCCAGTACTTC
>TRBV27|-|TRBJ2-7|-
CASSPSRSSYEQYF
TGTGCCAGCAGTCCTTCGAGGAGCTCCTACGAGCAGTACTTC
>TRBV7-2|-|TRBJ2-3|many
CASSLFSDTQYF
TGTGCCAGCAGCTTATTCTCAGATACGCAGTATTTT
>TRBV28|-|TRBJ2-3|-
CASSLGGAEDTQYF
TGTGCCAGCAGTTTAGGAGGGGCGGAAGATACGCAGTATTTT